This T cell receptor beta chain was profiled in a study of cytomegalovirus exposure and HLA in healthy donors (dated by TCRdb to 2016 to 2017). General notes on the study: An earlier analysis of approximately 550 of the donors reported approximately 270 Gb of sequence data and roughly 110 million unique TCR beta sequences from about 200 million T cells. Typing coverage varied by locus: roughly 629-640 donors for A, B, C, DRB1 and DQB1; approximately 560 for DQA1; 606 for DPA1; under 490 for DPB1. Class I and class II HLA loci were covered by the typing at four-digit resolution. Of the approximately 400 genotyped donors, approximately 83% fell in the genetic ancestry cluster associated with self-reported Caucasian donors. Roughly 300 gigabases of sequencing data and 70 million to 100 million unique TCR sequences were included in an early release covering around 600 HLA-typed donors. A later genetic analysis used genome-wide SNP genotypes for about three fifths of the 666 donors, treating that subset as a discovery cohort. On average, around 240,000 unique TCR beta nucleotide sequences were sequenced per donor among a few hundred genotyped donors of the cohort, with 15% to 20% of those sequences being non-productive. Rather than drawing on any new phenotypic data, the later analysis identified candidate immune exposures from TCR beta sequences and the way those sequences occurred across donors. Donor age, sex, ethnicity and CMV serostatus were compiled together with the repertoire data. To predict cytomegalovirus infection status, the study brought together high-throughput TCR immunosequencing, statistical association of individual TCRs with disease status, and machine learning. A later analysis re-examined previously published TCR beta repertoires from over 500 donors and added high-resolution HLA genotyping to investigate patterns of TCR occurrence. A handful of DR-DQ haplotypes were handled as single units for association and clustering because linkage in the cohort was strong. An earlier analysis of about 600 of the donors used high-throughput TCR beta sequencing to judge whether each TCR beta V gene segment behaved as functional or pseudogenic. The study aimed to test whether signatures of past pathogen exposure could be identified by cataloging public T cell receptors. All discovery cohort repertoires had been generated using a single sequencing platform. Along with the roughly 700-subject first cohort, a separate validation cohort of over a hundred different subjects was used. The T cell repertoires of 670 or so subjects were profiled by immunosequencing and related to cytomegalovirus serostatus. Summary of the overall study and its limitations: Most TCR sequences were seen in very few donors, while some public TCRs were found in many individuals. A further reported finding was that TCR beta sequences accurately predicted the HLA-A and HLA-B alleles for most subjects in the first cohort. The study listed 150 to 200 TCR beta chains as associated with cytomegalovirus. Three of the identified cytomegalovirus-associated TCR beta chains were confirmed in vitro to be specific for cytomegalovirus antigens. When HLA alleles, especially DR and DQ, strongly co-occurred, TCR associations were difficult to assign to individual alleles. In a later analysis, around 17,000 TCR beta sequences were associated with specific HLA alleles at a false discovery rate of 0.05. Compared with the approximately 600-donor mean, donors in an Asian-associated ancestry cluster had fewer N-insertions in productive TCRs, according to a later genetic analysis. Some IMGT-functional V segments, including TRBV6-2 and TRBV6-3, could not be distinguished by the 87-base-pair reads and were therefore excluded. V-gene and J-gene trimming of TCR beta chains was associated with a missense DCLRE1C variant in a later genetic analysis, and the association was replicated in an independent cohort. The authors suggested that the approach could potentially be extended to other disease states and immunological phenotypes. The presence/absence analyses assumed that sequencing depth was roughly uniform across donors, and that assumption may not be true. Correlated functional status among segregating V segments might reflect linkage disequilibrium, but an unknown experimental factor could not be ruled out. Because counts were too low, some 17 rarely observed V segments, including chromosome 9 orphons, were excluded from the earlier analysis of some 590 of the donors. A cluster of highly shared sequence variants was judged likely to represent a technical artifact of the sequencing pipeline. Compared with equally common non-associated chains, HLA-associated TCR beta chains in a later analysis were more clonally expanded and had lower generation probabilities. In both the original and validation cohorts, the classifier was reported to diagnose cytomegalovirus status with high specificity and sensitivity. Broadly in line with IMGT annotations, most TCR beta V segments showed up in productive rearrangements about 87% or about 30% of the time in an earlier analysis of approximately 600 of the donors. In a later analysis, the rate of TCR association differed among HLA loci, with DRB1 alleles having the most associated TCRs and HLA-C alleles having the fewest. Several of the top co-occurrence clusters appeared to be linked to parvovirus B19, influenza, CMV and Epstein-Barr virus, according to a later analysis. This cohort had only TCR beta chains sequenced, and the lack of alpha or paired-chain data limited which features could be detected. For the cohort, immune exposure information was limited to CMV serostatus. Because HLA typing was missing for some donors at each locus, association tests included only the typed subset. According to a later analysis, most CMV-associated TCR beta chains appeared to be HLA-restricted, and the HLA associations seemed to be driven largely by CMV exposure.

Turning to this clone: The antigen it recognizes is unknown. Base qualities are not recorded, but no much larger clone differs from it by a single base.

The library was made by the immunoSEQ multiplex PCR assay. The multiplex PCR relied on a mix of 60 forward primers for TCR Vbeta segments and 13 reverse primers for TCR Jbeta segments. The CDR3 region of rearranged TCR beta genes was amplified from genomic DNA by a multiplex PCR assay. The amplified TCR beta libraries were sequenced on the Illumina HiSeq System as 87-base-pair reads. The paper's processing steps were these. A later analysis tallied about 77 million unique TCR beta chains across the 666 repertoires, and roughly 11 million of those chains were shared by two or more donors. A nearest-neighbor algorithm error-corrected the raw reads and collapsed the reads into unique sequences, merging closely related sequences to remove PCR and sequencing errors. V, D and J gene segments were assigned by aligning CDR3 sequences to IMGT reference sequences. Each retained sequence needed at least a six-nucleotide match to both a V gene segment and a J gene segment. Rearrangements were called productive when the CDR3 lacked stop codons and stayed in frame with V and J; all others were non-productive. CDR3 was defined according to IMGT convention as the region running from the second conserved V-encoded cysteine to the conserved J-encoded phenylalanine. The earlier analysis of fewer than 700 of the donors excluded sequences that lacked an unambiguous match to a single V gene segment. In an earlier analysis of several hundred of the donors, a V segment was called functional when productive rearrangements were above 56.7%, and segregating when the standard deviation between donors exceeded 5%. A statistical classification framework was built to diagnose cytomegalovirus status from the catalog of TCR beta chain sequences. V and J gene assignment, in a later analysis, came from comparing TCR nucleotide sequences with IMGT/GENE-DB human TR gene sequences. A later analysis assigned CDR3 sequences and most-parsimonious VDJ recombination scenarios with the TCRdist pipeline. In a later analysis, each TCR beta chain was defined by its CDR3 amino acid sequence together with its V-gene family, and reads lacking a unique V-gene family were excluded. To address suspected cross-contamination and a sequencing artifact, a later analysis removed under 600 highly shared, low-generation-probability nucleotide sequences. In a later analysis, a clonal expansion index for each public chain was calculated from normalized within-repertoire ranks of inferred template counts. A later analysis computed generation probabilities with a VDJ recombination model fitted to out-of-frame rearrangements, and checked the results against IGoR. In a later analysis, hypergeometric tests were used to score TCR-TCR, TCR-HLA and TCR-CMV co-occurrence, with a repertoire-size bias correction applied to TCR pairs. A later analysis estimated false discovery rates by permuting HLA or CMV assignments 20 times. In a later analysis, co-occurring TCRs were grouped with DBSCAN, and TCRdist sequence similarity was added when clustering was performed within HLA-allele-positive subsets. For co-occurrence clustering, repertoires with fewer than 30,000 or more than 120,000 public chains were excluded, along with about five repertoires with anomalous nucleotide sharing. The source is immuneACCESS, and TCRdb retained only in-frame sequences with V and J called. Part of the clones is not carried over; for the studies checked, unresolved V genes explain less than half of this, and the remainder is unexplained. V, J and clone size were drawn from that table, and D and trimming were deduced from the DNA. The sample contains 100,000 or so clones, approximately 81% of them found a single time. About 4% of the sample is in the top ten clones.

Per the germline V gene, ENHRY is the CDR1 and SYGVKD is the CDR2. Taken from cysteine to phenylalanine, the CDR3 has 12 residues. Only the CDR3 DNA is retained, 36 bases long and in frame from the first base. V is pared back by 11 bases and J by 0 bases, with 11 bases lying between the germline termini. The cohort was made up of 650 to 700 healthy bone marrow donors. Cohort members were all nominally healthy when sampled, although unrecorded immune exposures were likely present. The donor was CMV seropositive and belonged to the group of 250 to 300 seropositive cohort members. A peripheral blood sample was provided by each donor, and peripheral blood mononuclear cells were used for TCR beta sequencing. Genomic DNA extraction from the blood cell samples was performed with the Qiagen DNeasy Blood Extraction Kit.

The sequence joins TRBV10-3 to TRBJ2-7; D gene: possibly TRBD2, on 5 matching bases. This TCR came from a female donor in good health and CMV-seropositive. Sequencing was carried out using PBMCs. The CDR3 loop reads CASSGNSYEQYF. Here is the DNA: TGTGCCTCCTCCGGGAACTCCTACGAGCAGTACTTC.